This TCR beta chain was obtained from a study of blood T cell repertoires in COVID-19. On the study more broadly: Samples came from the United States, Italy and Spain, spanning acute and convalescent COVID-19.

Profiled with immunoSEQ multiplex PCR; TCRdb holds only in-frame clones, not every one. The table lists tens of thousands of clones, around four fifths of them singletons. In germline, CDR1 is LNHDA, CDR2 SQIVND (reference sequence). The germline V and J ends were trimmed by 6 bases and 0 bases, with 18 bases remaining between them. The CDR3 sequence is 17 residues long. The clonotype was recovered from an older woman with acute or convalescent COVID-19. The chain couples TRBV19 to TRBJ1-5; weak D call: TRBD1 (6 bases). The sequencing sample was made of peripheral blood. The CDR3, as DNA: TGTGCCAGTAGGGGGGCTGTGGTACGGACTAGCAATCAGCCCCAGCATTTT. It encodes CASRGAVVRTSNQPQHF.